The 13 T cell receptor beta chains reported below all come from one sample, sequenced in a study of shared T cell receptors in the human thymus. The method was immunoSEQ multiplex PCR; TCRdb's version includes in-frame clones alone and lacks a portion of them. The top ten clones hold approximately 0.018% of a sample with hundreds of thousands of clones, roughly 94% of them seen once. Sequenced: thymocytes. These receptors originate from a human donor.

V gene TRBV28 combines with J gene TRBJ2-4; D unclear. The CDR3 runs to 15 residues. CDR1 is MDHEN and CDR2 is SYDVKM in the germline V gene. The V gene lost 7 bases and the J gene lost 0 bases, with 13 bases spanning the gap. The CDR3: CASNDLTLAKNIQYF. Here the CDR3 DNA reads TGTGCCAGCAATGACCTAACTCTAGCCAAAAACATTCAGTACTTC. Looking up the rest from reference TRBV28 and TRBJ2-4 gives the full variable domain: DVKVTQSSRYLVKRTGEKVFLECVQDMDHENMFWYRQDPGLGLRLIYFSYDVKMKEKGDIPEGYSVSREKKERFSLILESASTNQTSMYLCASNDLTLAKNIQYFGAGTRLSVL.

This chain uses TRBV12-5 with TRBJ2-3, with TRBD2 as a possible D gene (6 bases). V lost 0 bases and J lost 0, with 19 bases in between. The CDR3 consists of 19 residues. Germline values: CDR1 LGHNT, CDR2 FRNRAP. CDR3: CASGLVVGGKTPSTDTQYF. Written as DNA, the CDR3 is TGTGCTAGTGGTTTGGTGGTTGGGGGGAAGACTCCTAGCACAGATACGCAGTATTTT.

In this sample, this clone turned up once. V is TRBV29-1 and J is TRBJ2-1, with D possibly TRBD2 on 6 matching bases. Between the trimmed V and J ends, which lost 6 bases and 1 base, there was a span of 13 bases. CDR3 length: 14 residues. The germline gives CDR1 SQVTM, CDR2 ANQGSEA. CDR3 sequence reads: CSVVGGTSYNEQFF. CDR3 bases: TGCAGCGTCGTTGGCGGGACGTCCTACAATGAGCAGTTCTTC.

CDR3 loop: CASSYSDSFGRDTQYF. CDR3 nucleotides: TGTGCCAGCAGTTACTCGGACAGCTTCGGGAGAGATACGCAGTATTTT. The rearrangement links TRBV6-5 to TRBJ2-3; D could derive from TRBD1 or TRBD2 (6 bases each). The CDR3 has 16 amino acids. Trimming pared 0 bases from V and 5 bases from J, leaving 15 bases between. The V gene's germline CDR1 is MNHEY and CDR2 SVGAGI.

The rearrangement joins TRBV28 to TRBJ2-3; possible D gene TRBD2, 6 bases. V shed 6 bases and J shed 12 bases, with 19 bases lying between them. The CDR3 runs 13 residues. Germline-derived CDR1 and CDR2 are MDHEN and SYDVKM. CDR3 residues: CASSRLGRETQYF. For the CDR3, the DNA is TGTGCCAGCAGCCGACTCGGGAGAGAGACACAGTATTTT.

The CDR3 sequence is CASSPLLAEDPRSYGYTF. CDR3 sequence (DNA): TGTGCCAGCTCACCACTTCTTGCCGAGGACCCCCGGTCCTATGGCTACACCTTC. The V gene is TRBV18, the J gene TRBJ1-2; D not resolved. V was trimmed by 1 base and J by 4 bases, leaving 22 bases between them. CDR1 is KGHSH and CDR2 is LQKENI in the germline V gene. The CDR3 is made up of 18 amino acids. Full variable domain (rest looked up from reference TRBV18 and TRBJ1-2): NAGVMQNPRHLVRRRGQEARLRCSPMKGHSHVYWYRQLPEEGLKFMVYLQKENIIDESGMPKERFSAEFPKEGPSILRIQQVVRGDSAAYFCASSPLLAEDPRSYGYTFGSGTRLTVV.

This clone was detected only once. V and J are TRBV7-2 and TRBJ2-2; 9 bases map to TRBD2. This CDR3 spans 15 amino acids. V trimming: 4 bases; J trimming: 7 bases; junction bases outside the gene matches: 7. Germline CDR1 SGHTA, CDR2 FQGNSA. CDR3 sequence: CASSWIAGVSGELFF. As DNA, the CDR3 is TGTGCCAGCAGCTGGATAGCGGGAGTCAGCGGGGAGCTGTTTTTT.

The sample holds one count of this clone. The chain employs TRBV7-6 and TRBJ2-5; D perhaps matches TRBD1 (5 bases). Germline V gene sequence: CDR1 SGHVS, CDR2 FNYEAQ. This CDR3 spans 15 amino acids. V lost 1 base, J lost 0 bases, and 9 bases lay in between. CDR3 sequence reads: CASSLETGHQETQYF. CDR3 DNA: TGTGCCAGCAGCTTAGAAACAGGCCACCAAGAGACCCAGTACTTC.

CDR3 DNA sequence: TGTGCCAGCAGTCCCCGGGGCAGAAACTATGGCTACACCTTC. This translates into CASSPRGRNYGYTF. This rearrangement joins TRBV27 to TRBJ1-2; D perhaps matches TRBD1 (5 bases). This CDR3 has 14 residues. The V and J ends lost 5 bases and 2 bases respectively, with 12 bases between them. Germline V lookup: CDR1 MNHEY, CDR2 SMNVEV (reference sequence).

J is TRBJ1-1 and V is TRBV4-3; unclear D gene. The length of the CDR3 is 16 residues. The V gene's germline CDR1 is LGHNA and CDR2 YSLEER. V shed 1 base and J shed 3 bases, with 15 bases lying between them. CDR3 protein: CASSQGFRITDTEAFF. The CDR3 coding sequence is TGCGCCAGCAGCCAAGGGTTTAGGATAACGGACACTGAAGCTTTCTTT.

This clone was recorded once. The chain employs TRBV7-2 and TRBJ2-2; TRBD2 matches at 9 bases. The V segment lost 5 bases and the J segment 6 bases; nucleotides outside the gene matches: 4. Per germline, CDR1 SGHTA and CDR2 FQGNSA. The CDR3 has 14 amino acids. In nucleotides, the CDR3 is TGTGCCAGCAGCACCGGGACTAGCCCCGGGGAGCTGTTTTTT. It translates to CASSTGTSPGELFF.

V is TRBV7-2 and J is TRBJ2-2; D tentatively fits TRBD1 or TRBD2 (5 bases each). Germline CDR1 and CDR2: SGHTA and FQGNSA. The length of the CDR3 is 15 residues. The ends were cut back, 5 bases at V and 2 bases at J, with 12 bases in the middle. CDR3 protein: CASSPGTFNTGELFF. In DNA, the CDR3 is TGTGCCAGCAGCCCCGGGACCTTTAACACCGGGGAGCTGTTTTTT. Full variable domain (missing parts from reference TRBV7-2 and TRBJ2-2): GAGVSQSPSNKVTEKGKDVELRCDPISGHTALYWYRQSLGQGLEFLIYFQGNSAPDKSGLPSDRFSAERTGGSVSTLTIQRTQQEDSAVYLCASSPGTFNTGELFFGEGSRLTVL.

The chain couples TRBV7-9 to TRBJ2-7; D gene unclear. Deletions cut 1 base from V and 5 bases from J, with 15 bases between. Germline-derived CDR1 and CDR2 are SEHNR and FQNEAQ (reference sequence). The CDR3 length is 15 residues. CDR3 loop: CASSLVGHASHEQYF. The CDR3 nucleotides read TGTGCCAGCAGCTTAGTAGGGCATGCGAGCCACGAGCAGTACTTC.